This TCR beta chain was sequenced in a study of T cell clonality in common variable immunodeficiency. Findings of the study overall: What drives increased CVID clonality needs T cell subpopulation sequencing. Reportedly, TCR beta sequences from common variable immunodeficiency showed fewer deletions and N-nucleotide insertions.

CDR3 length: 15 amino acids. The ends were cut back, 6 bases at V and 5 bases at J, with 14 bases in the middle. The germline V gene encodes CDR1 MNHEY and CDR2 SVGEGT. Equal genomic DNA amounts from CVID and control samples were sequenced. This table comes from immunoSEQ multiplex PCR, and its TCRdb copy is limited to in-frame clones, with some not included. The specimen has about 66,000 clones, none found just once. Turning to this clone: Its antigen is as yet unknown. Read sequence stops 3 residues before the CDR3 end, and the germline J gene provides the missing end.

The origin of this receptor is a person aged 18 to 75 in good health. The sample comprised peripheral blood mononuclear cells. V gene TRBV6-2 or TRBV6-3 combines with J gene TRBJ1-6; no clear D gene. CDR3 bases read: TGTGCCAGCAGAAATTCAGGAGACCATAATTCACCC. Protein product: CASRNSGDHNSP. The CDR3, in full, reads CASRNSGDHNSPLHF.